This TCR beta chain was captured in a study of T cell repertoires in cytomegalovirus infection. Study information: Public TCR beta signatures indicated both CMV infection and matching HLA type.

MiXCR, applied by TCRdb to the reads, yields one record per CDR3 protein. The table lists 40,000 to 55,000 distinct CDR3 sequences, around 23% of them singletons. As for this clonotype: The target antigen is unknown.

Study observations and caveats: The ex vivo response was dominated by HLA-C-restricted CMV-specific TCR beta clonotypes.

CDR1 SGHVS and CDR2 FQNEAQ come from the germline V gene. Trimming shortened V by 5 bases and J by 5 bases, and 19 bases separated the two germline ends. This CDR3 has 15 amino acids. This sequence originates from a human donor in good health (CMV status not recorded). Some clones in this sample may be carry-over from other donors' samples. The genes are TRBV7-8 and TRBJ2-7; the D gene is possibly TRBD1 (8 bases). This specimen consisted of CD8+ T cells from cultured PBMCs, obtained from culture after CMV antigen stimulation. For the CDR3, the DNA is TGTGCCAGCAGCCAGGGGGCGGGAGTGGAGAACGAGCAGTACTTC. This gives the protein CASSQGAGVENEQYF.